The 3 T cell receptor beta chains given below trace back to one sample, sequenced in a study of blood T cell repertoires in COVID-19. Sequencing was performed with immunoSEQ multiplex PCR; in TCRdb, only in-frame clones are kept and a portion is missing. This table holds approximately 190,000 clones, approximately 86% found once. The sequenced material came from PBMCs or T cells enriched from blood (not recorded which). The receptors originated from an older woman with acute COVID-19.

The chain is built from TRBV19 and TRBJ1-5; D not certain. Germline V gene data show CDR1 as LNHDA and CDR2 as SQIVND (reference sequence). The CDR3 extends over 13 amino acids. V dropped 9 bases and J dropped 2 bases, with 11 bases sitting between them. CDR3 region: CASRVGGNQPQHF. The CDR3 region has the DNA TGTGCCAGCCGGGTCGGGGGCAATCAGCCCCAGCATTTT.

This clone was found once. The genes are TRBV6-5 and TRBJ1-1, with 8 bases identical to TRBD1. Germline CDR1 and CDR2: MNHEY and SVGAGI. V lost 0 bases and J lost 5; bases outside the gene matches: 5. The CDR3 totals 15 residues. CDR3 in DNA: TGTGCCAGCAGTTACTCGTACAGGGGGGAAACTGAAGCTTTCTTT. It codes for CASSYSYRGETEAFF.

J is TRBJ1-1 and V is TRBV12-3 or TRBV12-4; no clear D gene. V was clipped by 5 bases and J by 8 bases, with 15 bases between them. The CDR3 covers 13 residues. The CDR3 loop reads CASSLQEGTEAFF. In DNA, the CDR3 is TGTGCCAGCAGTCTCCAAGAGGGAACCGAAGCTTTCTTT.